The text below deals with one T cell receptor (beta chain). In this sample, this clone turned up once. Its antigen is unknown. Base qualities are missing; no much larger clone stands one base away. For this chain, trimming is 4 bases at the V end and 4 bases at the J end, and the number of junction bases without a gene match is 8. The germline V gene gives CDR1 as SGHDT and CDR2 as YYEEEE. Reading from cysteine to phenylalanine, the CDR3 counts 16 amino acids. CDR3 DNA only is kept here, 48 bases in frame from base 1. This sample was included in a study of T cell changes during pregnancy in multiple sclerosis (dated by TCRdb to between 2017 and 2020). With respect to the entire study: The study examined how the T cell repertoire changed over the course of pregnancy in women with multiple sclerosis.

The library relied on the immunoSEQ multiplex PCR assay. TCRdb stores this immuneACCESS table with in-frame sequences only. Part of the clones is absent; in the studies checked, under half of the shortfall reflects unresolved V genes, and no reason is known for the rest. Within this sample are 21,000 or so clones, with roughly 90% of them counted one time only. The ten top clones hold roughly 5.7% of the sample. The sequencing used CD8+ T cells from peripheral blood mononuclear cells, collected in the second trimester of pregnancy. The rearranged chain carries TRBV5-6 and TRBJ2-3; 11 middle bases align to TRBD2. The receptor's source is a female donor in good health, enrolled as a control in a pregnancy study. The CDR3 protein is CASSPEVAGGPDTQYF. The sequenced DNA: TGTGCCAGCAGCCCCGAGGTAGCGGGGGGGCCAGATACGCAGTATTTT.